This T cell receptor beta chain came from a study of CD8 T cells in Susac syndrome. Details on this clonotype: The target antigen is unknown.

TEMRA cells were FACS-enriched, and CD8+ and CD4+ T cells were isolated negatively. Study-wide results and limits: That the number of individuals in its TCR sequencing and HLA analysis was relatively small was acknowledged by the study.

Per germline, CDR1 SGHTA and CDR2 FQGNSA. CDR3 length: 14 amino acids. V gave up 5 bases and J gave up 6 bases, with 14 bases separating them. cDNA came from around 0.54 to 1 ug RNA primed by random hexamers. Multiplex PCR with immunoSEQ amplified the TCR beta CDR3 across 54 Vbeta and 13 Jbeta. TCRdb used MiXCR to reprocess the immunoSEQ multiplex PCR reads, holding one entry per CDR3 protein. There are some 170,000 distinct CDR3 sequences in the sample; roughly 95% occur only once, and about 0.09% lies in the top ten. The J gene is TRBJ2-1, the V gene TRBV7-2; D gene unclear. Sequencing was done on a sample of CD4+ T cells from PBMCs. The clonotype was recovered from a human donor with multiple sclerosis. The CDR3 nucleotides read TGTGCCAGCAGCCCTTCGGTGGCTCTCAATGAGCAGTTCTTC. It is translated as CASSPSVALNEQFF.